This T cell receptor beta chain was documented in a study of blood T cell repertoires in COVID-19. The study counted Cohort 3 donors as recovered given two negative PCRs, clearance, or symptom resolution. The CDR3 spans 15 residues. Deletions cut 1 base from V and 6 bases from J, with 16 bases between. Germline CDR1 reads LNHNV; CDR2 reads YYDKDF (reference sequence). TCRdb keeps only in-frame clones here, not all; method: immunoSEQ multiplex PCR. Of approximately 140,000 clones in the sample, approximately 86% are singletons; the top ten hold approximately 2.3%. Material for sequencing was PBMCs or T cells enriched from blood (not recorded which). The chain joins TRBV15 to TRBJ2-7; weak D call: TRBD1 (6 bases). This TCR came from a woman between 45 and 60 years old who had recovered from COVID-19. The CDR3 DNA reads TGTGCCACCAGCAGAGGTTGGGGACAAAGCACCGAGCAGTACTTC. Translated, it gives CATSRGWGQSTEQYF.